The 11 T cell receptor beta chains below all came from one sample that was sequenced in a study of breast tumors, draining lymph nodes, adjacent tissues (dated by TCRdb to between 2015 and 2016). Lymph node samples were obtained from the axillary draining lymph nodes of breast cancer patients. Libraries were built with multiplex PCR. Sequencing took place on an Illumina HiSeq 2000. The public reads were reanalyzed by TCRdb: fastp trimming at Q25, MiXCR alignment, in-frame beta chains only. Each CDR3 protein gets just one entry, which takes the most common genes and DNA from the rows behind it. Here the sample has fewer than 200,000 distinct CDR3 sequences; 30% to 35% occur a single time. 3.5% to 4.5% of the sample goes to the ten largest clones. The sequenced sample was axillary lymph node tissue. These receptors all come from a female donor with breast cancer. Some clones in this sample may be carry-over from other donors' samples.

This clonotype was observed many times. This chain connects TRBV6-5 to TRBJ2-7; 7 bases align to TRBD1. V trimming: 5 bases; J trimming: 2 bases; junction bases outside the gene matches: 9. The CDR3 contains 15 residues. CDR1 and CDR2 (germline): MNHEY, SVGAGI. The CDR3 DNA sequence: TGTGCCAGCAGTCCAGAGACAGGGAACACCTACGAGCAGTACTTC. As protein: CASSPETGNTYEQYF.

V gene TRBV27 combines with J gene TRBJ1-1; weak D call: TRBD1 (5 bases). The CDR3 is 14 residues long. V was shortened by 3 bases and J by 6 bases, with 14 bases between the two germline ends. The V gene's germline CDR1 is MNHEY and CDR2 SMNVEV (reference sequence). CDR3 in amino acids: CASSFAEGRAEAFF. The CDR3 coding sequence is TGTGCCAGCAGTTTTGCGGAGGGGCGGGCTGAAGCTTTCTTT.

This clonotype was counted many times. The rearrangement joins TRBV24-1 to TRBJ1-5, with D possibly matching TRBD1 (5 bases). CDR1 and CDR2 from the germline V gene are KGHDR and SFDVKD. The CDR3 consists of 14 residues. The V and J ends lost 5 bases and 4 bases respectively, with 11 bases between them. CDR3: CATSAGAGNQPQHF. CDR3 DNA sequence: TGTGCCACCAGTGCCGGGGCCGGAAATCAGCCCCAGCATTTT.

This clonotype was seen many times. V is TRBV27 and J is TRBJ1-6, with D perhaps TRBD1 (6 bases). V lost 5 bases, J lost 7 bases, and 12 bases lay in between. Germline V lookup: CDR1 MNHEY, CDR2 SMNVEV (reference sequence). CDR3 size: 14 residues. The CDR3 sequence: CASSPSGTNSPLHF. The CDR3 DNA is TGTGCCAGCAGTCCCTCGGGGACAAATTCACCCCTCCACTTT.

CDR3 in amino acids: CASSLGGRASTGELFF. The DNA of the CDR3 is TGTGCCAGCAGCTTAGGCGGGAGGGCCAGCACCGGGGAGCTGTTTTTT. The chain combines TRBV11-2 with TRBJ2-2; TRBD2 agrees at 9 bases. V gave up 1 base and J gave up 4 bases; unmatched junction bases: 4. CDR1 is SGHAT, CDR2 FQNNGV, per germline. The CDR3 contains 16 residues.

This chain connects TRBV24-1 to TRBJ2-1, with D uncertain. Deletions cut 5 bases from V and 8 bases from J, with 9 bases between. The length of the CDR3 is 12 residues. Germline CDR1 reads KGHDR; CDR2 reads SFDVKD. CDR3 loop: CATSGGGDEQFF. DNA of the CDR3: TGTGCCACCAGTGGAGGCGGTGATGAGCAGTTCTTC.

This clonotype was counted once. The chain is built from TRBV14 and TRBJ1-2; weak D call: TRBD1 (6 bases). CDR3 length: 15 amino acids. Looked up from germline, CDR1 is SGHDN and CDR2 is FVKESK. DNA of the CDR3: TGTGCTAGAGATCATCGACAGGACGGAAACTATGGCTACACCTTC. It encodes CARDHRQDGNYGYTF.

This clonotype was picked up a small number of times. This chain links TRBV6-6 with TRBJ2-1; D ambiguous. V lost 5 bases to trimming and J lost 2 bases, with 16 bases between them. This CDR3 is 16 amino acids long. Germline V lookup: CDR1 MNHNY, CDR2 SVGAGI (reference sequence). CDR3 in DNA: TGTGCCAGCAGTCCCTCCGGCATGAGGCCCTACAATGAGCAGTTCTTC. As protein: CASSPSGMRPYNEQFF.

With regard to this clonotype: Its ends do not fully match the called genes, so a read error is possible. V and J are TRBV7-8 and TRBJ2-5; 9 bases are a match to TRBD2. The CDR3 has 14 amino acids. In germline, CDR1 is SGHVS, CDR2 FQNEAQ. In DNA form, the CDR3 reads TGTACCAGCAGCCAGCGGGGGGACCCAGAGACCCAGTACTTC. Translating gives CTSSQRGDPETQYF.

The chain recombines TRBV20-1 with TRBJ2-5; D remains ambiguous. Germline CDR1 is DFQATT and CDR2 is SNEGSKA (reference sequence). Trimming took 5 bases from V and 9 from J, leaving 22 bases between them. This CDR3 has 14 residues. The chain's CDR3 is CSAGNTRRNQPQYF. For the CDR3, the DNA is TGCAGTGCTGGTAATACCCGGCGGAATCAGCCCCAGTACTTC.

This clonotype was found many times. CDR3 amino acids: CASSFTEGGATNEKLFF. The CDR3 coding sequence is TGTGCCAGCAGCTTCACCGAGGGGGGCGCAACTAATGAAAAACTGTTTTTT. V gene TRBV7-8 combines with J gene TRBJ1-4, with a weak D call TRBD1 (6 bases). This CDR3 comprises 17 residues. Per the germline V gene, CDR1 is SGHVS and CDR2 is FQNEAQ. The V end was cut by 3 bases, the J end by 0 bases, with 14 bases between.